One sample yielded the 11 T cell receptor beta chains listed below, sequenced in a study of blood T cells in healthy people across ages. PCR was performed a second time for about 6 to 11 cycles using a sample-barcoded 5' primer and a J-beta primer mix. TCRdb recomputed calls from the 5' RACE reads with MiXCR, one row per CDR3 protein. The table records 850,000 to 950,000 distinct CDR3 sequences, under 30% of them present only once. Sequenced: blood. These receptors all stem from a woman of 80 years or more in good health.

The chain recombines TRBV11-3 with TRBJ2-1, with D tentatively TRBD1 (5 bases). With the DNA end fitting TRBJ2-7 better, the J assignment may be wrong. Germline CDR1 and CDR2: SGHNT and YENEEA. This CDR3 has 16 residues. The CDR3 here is CASSLGGRQGAREQYF. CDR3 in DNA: TGTGCCAGCAGCTTAGGGGGAAGGCAGGGTGCGCGCGAGCAGTACTTC.

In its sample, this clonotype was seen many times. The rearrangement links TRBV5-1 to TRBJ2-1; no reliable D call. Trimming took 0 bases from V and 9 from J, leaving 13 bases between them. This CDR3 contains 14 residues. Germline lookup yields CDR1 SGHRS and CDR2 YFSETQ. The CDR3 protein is CASSLAVAVGEQFF. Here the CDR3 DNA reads TGCGCCAGCAGCTTGGCCGTTGCTGTCGGTGAGCAGTTCTTC. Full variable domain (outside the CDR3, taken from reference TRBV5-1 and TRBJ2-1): KAGVTQTPRYLIKTRGQQVTLSCSPISGHRSVSWYQQTPGQGLQFLFEYFSETQRNKGNFPGRFSGRQFSNSRSEMNVSTLELGDSALYLCASSLAVAVGEQFFGPGTRLTVL.

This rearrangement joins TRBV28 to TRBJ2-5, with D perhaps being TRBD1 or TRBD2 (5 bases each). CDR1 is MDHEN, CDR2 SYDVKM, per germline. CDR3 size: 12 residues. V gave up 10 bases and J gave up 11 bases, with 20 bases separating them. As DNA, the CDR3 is TGTGCCACCTCGGGGCTTTACAATGAGCAGTACTTC. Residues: CATSGLYNEQYF.

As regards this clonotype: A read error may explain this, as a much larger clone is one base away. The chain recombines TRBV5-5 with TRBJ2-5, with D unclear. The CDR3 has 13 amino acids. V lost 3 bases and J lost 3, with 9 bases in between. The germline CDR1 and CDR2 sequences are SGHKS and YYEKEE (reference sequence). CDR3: CASSSISEETQYF. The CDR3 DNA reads TGTGCCAGCAGCTCGATATCAGAAGAGACCCAGTACTTC.

The CDR3 DNA reads TGTGCCACCTCGGACAGGGGCGAGGTCTATGGCTACACCTTC. It translates to CATSDRGEVYGYTF. This rearrangement joins TRBV24-1 to TRBJ1-2; TRBD1 agrees at 9 bases. This CDR3 region has 14 residues. Per the germline V gene, CDR1 is KGHDR and CDR2 is SFDVKD. V lost 9 bases to trimming and J lost 4 bases; unmatched junction nucleotides: 8.

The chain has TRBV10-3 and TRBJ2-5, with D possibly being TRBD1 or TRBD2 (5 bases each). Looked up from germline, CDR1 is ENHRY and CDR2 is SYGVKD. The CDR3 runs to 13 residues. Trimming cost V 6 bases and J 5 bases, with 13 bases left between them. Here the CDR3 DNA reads TGTGCCATCAGGGGGGACGGTAGGGAGACCCAGTACTTC. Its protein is CAIRGDGRETQYF.

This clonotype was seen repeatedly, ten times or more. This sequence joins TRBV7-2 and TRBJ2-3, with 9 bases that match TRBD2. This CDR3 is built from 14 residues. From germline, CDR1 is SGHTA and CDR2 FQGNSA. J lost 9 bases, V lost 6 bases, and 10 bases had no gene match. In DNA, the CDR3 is TGTGCCAGCAGGACTAGCGGACCAACCGGGACGCAGTATTTT. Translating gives CASRTSGPTGTQYF.

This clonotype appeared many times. The CDR3: CASSFRTGNYNEQFF. CDR3 DNA sequence: TGTGCCAGCAGCTTTCGGACAGGGAACTACAATGAGCAGTTCTTC. V is TRBV7-9 and J is TRBJ2-1, with 8 bases that match TRBD1. V lost 3 bases to trimming and J lost 3 bases; unmatched junction nucleotides: 4. Germline V gene data show CDR1 as SEHNR and CDR2 as FQNEAQ (reference sequence). This CDR3 has 15 residues.

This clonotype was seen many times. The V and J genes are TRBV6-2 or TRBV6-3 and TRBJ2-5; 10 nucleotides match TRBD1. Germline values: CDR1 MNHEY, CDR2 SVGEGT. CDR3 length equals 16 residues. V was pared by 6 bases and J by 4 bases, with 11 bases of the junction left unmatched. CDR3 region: CASRPSGTGARETQYF. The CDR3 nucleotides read TGTGCCAGCAGACCCTCCGGGACAGGGGCGAGAGAGACCCAGTACTTC.

CDR3 protein: CASSQAVGRGIYGYTF. The CDR3 DNA sequence: TGCGCCAGCAGCCAAGCGGTCGGACGAGGAATCTATGGCTACACCTTC. The V and J genes are TRBV4-1 and TRBJ1-2; D is undetermined. From germline, CDR1 is MGHRA and CDR2 YSYEKL. Trimming removed 1 base at V and 4 bases at J, with 16 bases between. This CDR3 contains 16 residues.

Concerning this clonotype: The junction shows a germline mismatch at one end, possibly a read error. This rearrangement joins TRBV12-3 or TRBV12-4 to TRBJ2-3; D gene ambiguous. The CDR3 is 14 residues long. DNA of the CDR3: TGTGCCAGCAGTTACAGTCTGGGCGCAGATACGGAGTATTTT. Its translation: CASSYSLGADTEYF.